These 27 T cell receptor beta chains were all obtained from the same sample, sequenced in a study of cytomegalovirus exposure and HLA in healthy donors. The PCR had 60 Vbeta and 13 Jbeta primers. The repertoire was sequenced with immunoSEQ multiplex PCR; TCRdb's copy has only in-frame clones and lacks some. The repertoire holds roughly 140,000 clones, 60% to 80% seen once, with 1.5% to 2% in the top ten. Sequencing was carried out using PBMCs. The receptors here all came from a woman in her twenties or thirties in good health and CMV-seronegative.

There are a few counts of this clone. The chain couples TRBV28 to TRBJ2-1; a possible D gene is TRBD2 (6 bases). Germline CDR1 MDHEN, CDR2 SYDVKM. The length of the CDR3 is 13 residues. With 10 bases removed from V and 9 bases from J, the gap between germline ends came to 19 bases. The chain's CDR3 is CATTWMEGREQFF. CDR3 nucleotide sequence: TGTGCCACCACCTGGATGGAGGGGCGTGAGCAGTTCTTC.

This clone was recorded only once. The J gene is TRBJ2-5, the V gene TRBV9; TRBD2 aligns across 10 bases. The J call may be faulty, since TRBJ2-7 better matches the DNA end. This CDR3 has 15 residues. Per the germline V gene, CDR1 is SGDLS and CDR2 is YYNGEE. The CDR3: CASSAGLAETNEQYF. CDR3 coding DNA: TGTGCCAGCAGCGCCGGACTAGCGGAAACGAACGAGCAGTACTTC.

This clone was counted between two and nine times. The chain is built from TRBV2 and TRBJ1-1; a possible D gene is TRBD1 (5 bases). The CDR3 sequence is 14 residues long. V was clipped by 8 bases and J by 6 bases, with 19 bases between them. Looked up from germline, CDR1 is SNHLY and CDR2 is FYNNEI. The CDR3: CASGAALGGSEAFF. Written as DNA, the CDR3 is TGTGCCAGCGGGGCGGCCCTCGGGGGGTCTGAAGCTTTCTTT. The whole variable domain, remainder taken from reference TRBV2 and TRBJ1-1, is EPEVTQTPSHQVTQMGQEVILRCVPISNHLYFYWYRQILGQKVEFLVSFYNNEISEKSEIFDDQFSVERPDGSNFTLKIRSTKLEDSAMYFCASGAALGGSEAFFGQGTRLTVV.

For the CDR3, the DNA is TGTGCCAGCAGTTTAGCCAGCGTTAACACTGAAGCTTTCTTT. Its protein product is CASSLASVNTEAFF. The chain couples TRBV27 to TRBJ1-1, with D unclear. CDR3 length: 14 amino acids. The V gene's germline CDR1 is MNHEY and CDR2 SMNVEV (reference sequence). V lost 2 bases, J lost 2 bases, and 9 bases lay in between.

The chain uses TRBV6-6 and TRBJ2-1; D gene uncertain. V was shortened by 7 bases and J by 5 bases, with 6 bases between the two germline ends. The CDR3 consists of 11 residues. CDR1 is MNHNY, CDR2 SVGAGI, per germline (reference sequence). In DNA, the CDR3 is TGTGCCAGCACACGGGACAATGAGCAGTTCTTC. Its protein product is CASTRDNEQFF.

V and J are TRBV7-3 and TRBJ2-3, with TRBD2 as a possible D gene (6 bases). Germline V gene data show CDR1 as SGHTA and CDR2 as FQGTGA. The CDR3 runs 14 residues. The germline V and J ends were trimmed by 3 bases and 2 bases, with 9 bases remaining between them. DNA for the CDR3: TGTGCCAGCAGCTTGGGACTGGCCACAGATACGCAGTATTTT. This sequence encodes CASSLGLATDTQYF.

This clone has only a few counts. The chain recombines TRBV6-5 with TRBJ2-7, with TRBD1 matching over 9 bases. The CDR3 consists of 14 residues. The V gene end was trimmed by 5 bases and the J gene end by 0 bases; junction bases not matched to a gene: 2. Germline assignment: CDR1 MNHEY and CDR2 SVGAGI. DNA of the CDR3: TGTGCCAGCAGTATGGGACAGGGCTCCTACGAGCAGTACTTC. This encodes CASSMGQGSYEQYF.

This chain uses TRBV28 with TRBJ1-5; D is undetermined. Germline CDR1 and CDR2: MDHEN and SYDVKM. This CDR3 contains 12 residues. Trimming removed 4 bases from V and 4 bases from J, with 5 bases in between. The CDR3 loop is CASSSVNQPQHF. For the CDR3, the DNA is TGTGCCAGCAGTTCCGTAAATCAGCCCCAGCATTTT.

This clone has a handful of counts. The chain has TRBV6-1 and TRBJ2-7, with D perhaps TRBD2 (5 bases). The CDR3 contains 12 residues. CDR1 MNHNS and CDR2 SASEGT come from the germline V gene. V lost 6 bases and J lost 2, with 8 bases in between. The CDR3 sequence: CASSRGAYEQYF. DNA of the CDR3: TGTGCCAGCAGCCGGGGAGCCTACGAGCAGTACTTC.

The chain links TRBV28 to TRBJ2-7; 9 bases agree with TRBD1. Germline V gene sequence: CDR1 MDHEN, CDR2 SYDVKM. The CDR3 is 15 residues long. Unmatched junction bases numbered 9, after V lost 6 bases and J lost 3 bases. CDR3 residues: CASSPKDRGSYEQYV. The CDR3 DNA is TGTGCCAGCAGCCCCAAGGACAGGGGAAGCTACGAGCAGTACGTC.

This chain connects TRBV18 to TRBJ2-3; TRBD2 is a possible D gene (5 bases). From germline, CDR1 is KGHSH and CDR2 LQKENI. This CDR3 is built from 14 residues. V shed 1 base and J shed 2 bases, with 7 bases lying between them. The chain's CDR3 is CASSPQRSTDTQYF. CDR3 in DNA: TGTGCCAGCTCACCACAGCGGTCCACAGATACGCAGTATTTT.

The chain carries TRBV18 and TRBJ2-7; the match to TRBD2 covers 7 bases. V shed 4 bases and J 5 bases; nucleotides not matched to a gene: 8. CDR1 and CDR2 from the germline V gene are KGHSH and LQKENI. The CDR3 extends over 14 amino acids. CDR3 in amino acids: CASSLNRGVHEQYF. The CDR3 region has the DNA TGTGCCAGCTCACTTAATCGGGGGGTACACGAGCAGTACTTC.

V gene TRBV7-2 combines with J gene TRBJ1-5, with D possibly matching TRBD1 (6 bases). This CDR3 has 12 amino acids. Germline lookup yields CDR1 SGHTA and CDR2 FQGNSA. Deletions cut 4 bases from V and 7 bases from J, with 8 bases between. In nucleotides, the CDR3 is TGTGCCAGCAGCTCACAGGGACAGCCCCAGCATTTT. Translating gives CASSSQGQPQHF.

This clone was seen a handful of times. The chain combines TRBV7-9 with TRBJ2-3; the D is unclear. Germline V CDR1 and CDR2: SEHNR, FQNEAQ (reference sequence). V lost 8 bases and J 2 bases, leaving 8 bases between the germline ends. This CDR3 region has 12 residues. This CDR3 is CASALDTDTQYF. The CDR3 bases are TGTGCCAGCGCGTTAGACACAGATACGCAGTATTTT.

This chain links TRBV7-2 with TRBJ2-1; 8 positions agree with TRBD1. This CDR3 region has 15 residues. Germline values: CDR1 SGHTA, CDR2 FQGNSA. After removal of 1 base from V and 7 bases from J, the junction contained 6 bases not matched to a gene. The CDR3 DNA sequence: TGTGCCAGCAGCTTAGGGCCACAGGGGGGAAATGAGCAGTTCTTC. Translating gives CASSLGPQGGNEQFF.

Here the CDR3 reads CASREFATNQETQYF. DNA for the CDR3: TGTGCCAGCAGGGAGTTTGCAACCAACCAAGAGACCCAGTACTTC. The chain carries TRBV2 and TRBJ2-5, with D unclear. Looked up from germline, CDR1 is SNHLY and CDR2 is FYNNEI. There are 15 residues in the CDR3. V was shortened by 6 bases and J by 0 bases, with 14 bases between the two germline ends.

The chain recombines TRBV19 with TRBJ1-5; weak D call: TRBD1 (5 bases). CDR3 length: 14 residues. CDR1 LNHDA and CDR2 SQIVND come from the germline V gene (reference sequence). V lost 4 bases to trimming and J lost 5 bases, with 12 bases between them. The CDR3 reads CASSNPRVYQPQHF. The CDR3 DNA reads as TGTGCCAGTAGTAACCCCAGGGTCTATCAGCCCCAGCATTTT.

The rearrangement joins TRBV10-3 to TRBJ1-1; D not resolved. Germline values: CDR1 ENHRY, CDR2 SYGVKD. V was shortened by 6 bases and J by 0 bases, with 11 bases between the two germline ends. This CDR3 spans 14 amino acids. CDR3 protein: CAISQALMNTEAFF. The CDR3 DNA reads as TGTGCCATCAGCCAGGCGCTTATGAACACTGAAGCTTTCTTT.

As DNA, the CDR3 is TGTGCCAGCATGGAGGGGCTAGCTAGCGATGAGCAGTTCTTC. It specifies CASMEGLASDEQFF. The chain joins TRBV2 to TRBJ2-1, with D possibly TRBD2 on 6 matching bases. CDR1 is SNHLY and CDR2 is FYNNEI in the germline V gene. V gave up 7 bases and J gave up 8 bases, with 18 bases separating them. The CDR3 covers 14 residues.

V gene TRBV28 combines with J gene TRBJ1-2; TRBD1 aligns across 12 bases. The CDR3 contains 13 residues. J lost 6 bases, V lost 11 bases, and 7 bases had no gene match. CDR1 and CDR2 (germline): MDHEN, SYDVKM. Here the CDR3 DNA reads TGTGCCGGCCGGGACAGGGGGCGAGATGGCTACACCTTC. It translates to CAGRDRGRDGYTF.

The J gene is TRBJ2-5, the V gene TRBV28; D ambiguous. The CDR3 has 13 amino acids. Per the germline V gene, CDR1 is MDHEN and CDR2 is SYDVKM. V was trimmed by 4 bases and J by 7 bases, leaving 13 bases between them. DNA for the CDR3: TGTGCCAGCAGTTACCAGATTTATGGGACCCAGTACTTC. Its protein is CASSYQIYGTQYF.

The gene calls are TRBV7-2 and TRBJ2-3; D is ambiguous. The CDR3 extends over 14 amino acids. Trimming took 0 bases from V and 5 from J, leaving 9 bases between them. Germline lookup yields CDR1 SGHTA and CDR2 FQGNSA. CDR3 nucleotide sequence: TGTGCCAGCAGCTTAGCGGGTCGGGTAGATACGCAGTATTTT. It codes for CASSLAGRVDTQYF.

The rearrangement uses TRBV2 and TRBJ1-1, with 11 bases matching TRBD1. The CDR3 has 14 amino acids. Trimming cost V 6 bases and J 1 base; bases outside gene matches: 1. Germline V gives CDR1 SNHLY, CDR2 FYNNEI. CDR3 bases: TGTGCCAGCAGGGGGACAGGGGGGAACACTGAAGCTTTCTTT. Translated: CASRGTGGNTEAFF.

The CDR3 protein is CASSQTGQGFTDTQYF. In DNA form, the CDR3 reads TGTGCCAGCAGCCAAACGGGACAGGGTTTCACAGATACGCAGTATTTT. V is TRBV4-2 and J is TRBJ2-3; 9 bases fit TRBD1. The CDR3 loop spans 16 amino acids. In germline, CDR1 is LGHNA, CDR2 YNFKEQ. The junction had 5 bases not matched to a gene; V was cut back by 2 bases and J by 2 bases.

In nucleotides, the CDR3 is TGTGCCAGCAGCCTACGGGGCTCTGGAAACACCATATATTTT. This encodes CASSLRGSGNTIYF. The rearrangement joins TRBV6-1 to TRBJ1-3; D not resolved. The length of the CDR3 is 14 residues. V lost 6 bases and J lost 0, with 9 bases in between. CDR1 is MNHNS, CDR2 SASEGT, per germline.

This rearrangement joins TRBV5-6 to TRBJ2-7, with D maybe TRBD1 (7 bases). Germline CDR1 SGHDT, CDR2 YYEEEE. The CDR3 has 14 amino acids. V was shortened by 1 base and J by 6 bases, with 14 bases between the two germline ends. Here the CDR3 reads CASSLLEGAVEQYV. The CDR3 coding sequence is TGTGCCAGCAGCTTGTTGGAGGGGGCGGTCGAGCAGTACGTC.

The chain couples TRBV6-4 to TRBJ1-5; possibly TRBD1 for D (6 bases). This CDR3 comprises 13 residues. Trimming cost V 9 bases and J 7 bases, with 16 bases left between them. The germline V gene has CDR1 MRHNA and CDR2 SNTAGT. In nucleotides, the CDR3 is TGTGCCAGGAATCAGGGGCAGGAGCAGCCCCAGCATTTT. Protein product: CARNQGQEQPQHF.